This is a list of T cell receptor beta chains from one sample in a study of T-cell reconstitution after alpha-beta-depleted transplantation in children. TCRdb analysed the PCR reads with MiXCR anew, one entry per CDR3 protein. Of around 700,000 distinct CDR3 sequences in the sample, around 13% were seen once. The source material was PBMCs, sampled before TCRalphabeta/CD19-depleted stem cell transplant. Receptors were obtained from a girl aged 2-10 years with congenital amegakaryocytic thrombocytopenia, due to receive a stem cell transplant. CDR3s leave out the opening cysteine and the closing phenylalanine or tryptophan. Each record gives: CDR3 protein, J gene, V gene.

cdr3_aa: SVEGDTFYEQY
j_call: TRBJ2-7
v_call: TRBV29-1

cdr3_aa: ASSMEGPSYEQY
j_call: TRBJ2-7
v_call: TRBV5-5

cdr3_aa: SAISKAGLSYNEQF
j_call: TRBJ2-1
v_call: TRBV20-1

cdr3_aa: ASSQGHFSGNTIY
j_call: TRBJ1-3
v_call: TRBV4-1

cdr3_aa: ASSLEAGWDTDTQY
j_call: TRBJ2-3
v_call: TRBV5-1

cdr3_aa: ASSDGTGGSYGYT
j_call: TRBJ1-2
v_call: TRBV5-1

cdr3_aa: ATSREASAYGYT
j_call: TRBJ1-2
v_call: TRBV15

cdr3_aa: ASSLGAYEQY
j_call: TRBJ2-7
v_call: TRBV5-6

cdr3_aa: ASSNTFRTANTEAF
j_call: TRBJ1-1
v_call: TRBV19

cdr3_aa: ASSEFWFSMNTEAF
j_call: TRBJ1-1
v_call: TRBV2

cdr3_aa: SALVSGAGEQY
j_call: TRBJ2-7
v_call: TRBV20-1

cdr3_aa: ASSPQGGQADTQY
j_call: TRBJ2-3
v_call: TRBV7-2

cdr3_aa: ASSPPGSPYNEQF
j_call: TRBJ2-1
v_call: TRBV4-1

cdr3_aa: GSSLGMDRGEKLF
j_call: TRBJ1-4
v_call: TRBV7-9

cdr3_aa: ASSISSGTFSYEQY
j_call: TRBJ2-7
v_call: TRBV5-1

cdr3_aa: ASSVRYYEQY
j_call: TRBJ2-7
v_call: TRBV6-1

cdr3_aa: ASSSGAATGELF
j_call: TRBJ2-2
v_call: TRBV5-1

cdr3_aa: ASSKTRVTGINYEQY
j_call: TRBJ2-7
v_call: TRBV21-1

cdr3_aa: ASELRYRPNYGYT
j_call: TRBJ1-2
v_call: TRBV7-3